This T cell receptor beta chain comes out of a study of CD8 T cells in Susac syndrome. Random hexamers primed reverse transcription of roughly 0.45 to 1 ug RNA. TCRdb independently ran MiXCR on the immunoSEQ multiplex PCR reads; one entry per CDR3 protein. The table has 250,000 to 350,000 distinct CDR3 sequences, about 85% seen once. Looked up from germline, CDR1 is GTSNPN and CDR2 is SVGIG (reference sequence). The V and J ends lost 0 bases and 4 bases respectively, with 7 bases between them. The CDR3 is made up of 12 amino acids. The rearrangement joins TRBV30 to TRBJ2-7, with D hard to call. This clonotype was sampled from a human donor with multiple sclerosis. The specimen sequenced was CD8+ T cells from PBMCs. The CDR3: CAWSVLRYEQYF. The CDR3 DNA follows: TGTGCCTGGAGTGTACTGAGATACGAGCAGTACTTC.